The 27 T cell receptor beta chains presented below share a single source sample, sequenced in a study of OX40 agonist ivuxolimab in advanced cancers. Clones were read by immunoSEQ multiplex PCR, and TCRdb kept only the in-frame ones, dropping some. The table has 20,000 to 30,000 clones, around 89% seen once. The sequences come from CD4+ or CD8+ T cells sorted from blood, collected in a trial of the OX40 agonist ivuxolimab. Receptors were obtained from an adult with an advanced solid tumor such as melanoma, head and neck, liver or kidney cancer.

The rearrangement links TRBV2 to TRBJ1-4; 9 bases match TRBD1. CDR1 is SNHLY, CDR2 FYNNEI, per germline. The CDR3 is 13 amino acids. V shed 9 bases, J shed 3 bases, and the junction held 2 bases outside the gene matches. This CDR3 reads CASRDRANEKLFF. For the CDR3, the DNA is TGTGCCAGTAGGGACAGGGCTAATGAAAAACTGTTTTTT.

The chain is built from TRBV6-5 and TRBJ2-1; 10 bases align to TRBD2. From germline, CDR1 is MNHEY and CDR2 SVGAGI. The CDR3 length is 16 residues. V gave up 0 bases and J gave up 7 bases; unmatched junction bases: 6. As DNA, the CDR3 is TGTGCCAGCAGTTACTCAGGAGCGGGGGGGGGAAATGAGCAGTTCTTC. Translated, it gives CASSYSGAGGGNEQFF.

This clone was observed once. CDR3 amino acids: CASSLAADSRYEQYF. Written as DNA, the CDR3 is TGTGCCAGCAGCTTAGCTGCGGACAGTCGCTACGAGCAGTACTTC. V gene TRBV7-6 combines with J gene TRBJ2-7; a possible D gene is TRBD1 (6 bases). Per the germline V gene, CDR1 is SGHVS and CDR2 is FNYEAQ. The ends were cut back, 0 bases at V and 3 bases at J, with 12 bases in the middle. The CDR3 extends over 15 amino acids.

CDR3 nucleotides: TGCGCCAGCAGCCAAAGGTGGGGTCATAATGAAAAACTGTTTTTT. Translation gives CASSQRWGHNEKLFF. The chain is built from TRBV4-1 and TRBJ1-4; D is undetermined. Germline loops: CDR1 MGHRA, CDR2 YSYEKL. The V end lost 2 bases, the J end lost 4 bases, and 11 bases lay between the germline ends. The CDR3 runs to 15 residues.

The chain carries TRBV6-5 and TRBJ1-1, with 8 bases fitting TRBD1. Trimming took 5 bases from V and 6 from J; bases not matched to a gene: 11. Germline V lookup: CDR1 MNHEY, CDR2 SVGAGI. This CDR3 comprises 15 residues. CDR3 in amino acids: CASSTPQGAFPEAFF. The CDR3 DNA reads TGTGCCAGCAGTACCCCTCAGGGGGCGTTCCCTGAAGCTTTCTTT.

V gene TRBV5-1 combines with J gene TRBJ2-1; D ambiguous. Germline values: CDR1 SGHRS, CDR2 YFSETQ. The CDR3 totals 15 residues. V dropped 0 bases and J dropped 5 bases, with 12 bases sitting between them. The CDR3 region has the DNA TGCGCCAGCAGCTTGGTTGCGACTGCAAACAATGAGCAGTTCTTC. This encodes CASSLVATANNEQFF. Based on the CDR3 plus reference TRBV5-1 and TRBJ2-1, the full variable domain is KAGVTQTPRYLIKTRGQQVTLSCSPISGHRSVSWYQQTPGQGLQFLFEYFSETQRNKGNFPGRFSGRQFSNSRSEMNVSTLELGDSALYLCASSLVATANNEQFFGPGTRLTVL.

V usage is TRBV30 and J usage is TRBJ2-6; D not certain. Germline V CDR1 and CDR2: GTSNPN, SVGIG (reference sequence). This CDR3 region has 16 residues. Trimming cost V 0 bases and J 4 bases, with 13 bases left between them. CDR3 sequence (DNA): TGTGCCTGGAGTGTACCCTTTGTCGGCGGGGCCAACGTCCTGACTTTC. It codes for CAWSVPFVGGANVLTF.

The chain recombines TRBV7-9 with TRBJ1-4; D is unresolved. Per germline, CDR1 SEHNR and CDR2 FQNEAQ (reference sequence). The V end was cut by 5 bases, the J end by 5 bases, with 15 bases between. The CDR3 has 15 amino acids. The CDR3 sequence is CASSQTGMPNEKLFF. As DNA, the CDR3 is TGTGCCAGCAGCCAAACCGGGATGCCAAATGAAAAACTGTTTTTT.

The gene calls are TRBV5-6 and TRBJ1-5, with TRBD1 as a possible D gene (6 bases). With 2 bases removed from V and 3 bases from J, the gap between germline ends came to 9 bases. This CDR3 spans 14 amino acids. Germline V lookup: CDR1 SGHDT, CDR2 YYEEEE. CDR3 nucleotide sequence: TGTGCCAGCAGCTTCACAGGGAACAATCAGCCCCAGCATTTT. Amino acid sequence: CASSFTGNNQPQHF.

The V gene is TRBV11-2, the J gene TRBJ2-2; 9 positions agree with TRBD1. The CDR3 length is 18 residues. The V and J ends lost 5 bases and 0 bases, in that order; junction bases with no gene match: 10. Germline assignment: CDR1 SGHAT and CDR2 FQNNGV. CDR3 protein: CASSPGTGKISNTGELFF. The CDR3 DNA reads as TGTGCCAGCAGCCCCGGGACAGGGAAGATTTCGAACACCGGGGAGCTGTTTTTT.

The rearrangement joins TRBV10-3 to TRBJ1-4, with a weak D call TRBD1 (6 bases). From germline, CDR1 is ENHRY and CDR2 SYGVKD. V lost 10 bases and J 7 bases, leaving 16 bases between the germline ends. This CDR3 comprises 13 residues. For the CDR3, the DNA is TGTGCCACCACCCGGACAGATGGTGAAAAACTGTTTTTT. This encodes CATTRTDGEKLFF.

The chain links TRBV29-1 to TRBJ1-4; 7 bases are a match to TRBD1. With V trimmed by 7 bases and J by 2 bases, 7 bases remained unmatched. The CDR3 is 14 amino acids. CDR1 is SQVTM, CDR2 ANQGSEA, per germline. The CDR3: CSAVEGGTNEKLFF. As DNA, the CDR3 is TGCAGCGCCGTCGAAGGGGGCACTAATGAAAAACTGTTTTTT.

The gene calls are TRBV29-1 and TRBJ1-2, with a weak D call TRBD1 (5 bases). The CDR3 covers 16 residues. The V gene lost 6 bases and the J gene lost 0 bases, with 20 bases spanning the gap. Per the germline V gene, CDR1 is SQVTM and CDR2 is ANQGSEA. The CDR3 protein is CSVLPEATGPNYGYTF. The CDR3 region has the DNA TGCAGCGTCCTTCCGGAAGCGACGGGACCTAACTATGGCTACACCTTC.

The V and J genes are TRBV6-5 and TRBJ2-5; the match to TRBD2 covers 9 bases. The germline gives CDR1 MNHEY, CDR2 SVGAGI. This CDR3 has 15 residues. Losses at the gene ends were 6 bases for V and 2 bases for J; bases not matched to a gene: 7. The CDR3 DNA sequence: TGTGCCAGCAGCCACCGGACTAGCGATCAAGAGACCCAGTACTTC. Translated: CASSHRTSDQETQYF.

V and J are TRBV7-2 and TRBJ2-2; 9 bases match TRBD1. V was clipped by 3 bases and J by 10 bases; unmatched bases: 3. Germline lookup yields CDR1 SGHTA and CDR2 FQGNSA. This CDR3 region has 13 residues. The CDR3 DNA is TGTGCCAGCAGCTTTCGGACAGGGGTGGAGCTGTTTTTT. Translating gives CASSFRTGVELFF.

This clone came up once. This chain connects TRBV5-4 to TRBJ2-5, with D unresolved. V lost 0 bases to trimming and J lost 1 base, with 7 bases between them. The CDR3 extends over 14 amino acids. Per germline, CDR1 SGHNT and CDR2 YYREEE (reference sequence). In DNA, the CDR3 is TGTGCCAGCAGCTTGGCGGGCAGCCAAGAGACCCAGTACTTC. This codes for CASSLAGSQETQYF.

This chain connects TRBV5-1 to TRBJ2-6, with D maybe TRBD1 (6 bases). CDR1 and CDR2 (germline): SGHRS, YFSETQ. The length of the CDR3 is 15 residues. V was trimmed by 3 bases and J by 2 bases, leaving 9 bases between them. The DNA for the CDR3 is TGCGCCAGCAGCTCTACAGGGACTGGGGCCAACGTCCTGACTTTC. Its translation: CASSSTGTGANVLTF.

In this sample, this clone turned up once. The chain couples TRBV20-1 to TRBJ1-6; no definite D call. The CDR3 consists of 11 residues. Trimming cost V 3 bases and J 12 bases, with 9 bases left between them. CDR1 DFQATT and CDR2 SNEGSKA come from the germline V gene (reference sequence). The CDR3 reads CSASVPKPLHF. The CDR3 DNA sequence: TGCAGTGCTAGTGTCCCTAAACCCCTCCACTTT.

The chain carries TRBV5-5 and TRBJ2-7; a weak D match, TRBD1 (6 bases). Trimming removed 10 bases from V and 7 bases from J, with 27 bases in between. This CDR3 is built from 15 residues. Germline V gene lookup returns CDR1 SGHKS and CDR2 YYEKEE (reference sequence). CDR3 in DNA: TGTGCCTCGCGTCGGTACGACAGGACCAATTTTGAGCAGTACTTC. This encodes CASRRYDRTNFEQYF. Full variable domain (missing parts from reference TRBV5-5 and TRBJ2-7): DAGVTQSPTHLIKTRGQQVTLRCSPISGHKSVSWYQQVLGQGPQFIFQYYEKEERGRGNFPDRFSARQFPNYSSELNVNALLLGDSALYLCASRRYDRTNFEQYFGPGTRLTVT.

The chain uses TRBV6-6 and TRBJ2-7, with D possibly TRBD1 on 6 matching bases. The CDR3 length is 12 residues. The V gene lost 10 bases and the J gene lost 2 bases, with 12 bases spanning the gap. CDR1 MNHNY and CDR2 SVGAGI come from the germline V gene (reference sequence). The CDR3 is CATGTKTYEQYF. CDR3 DNA sequence: TGTGCCACCGGGACAAAGACCTACGAGCAGTACTTC.

V usage is TRBV21-1 and J usage is TRBJ1-1; TRBD1 is the table's D call and was not checked against the DNA. TRBV21-1 has pseudogene status. The CDR3 totals 15 residues. CDR3 DNA sequence: TGTGCCAGCAGCATACCGGGGACAGGGCGTCCTTCAGCTTTCTTT. Protein: CASSIPGTGRPSAFF.

A single count supports this clone. This sequence joins TRBV19 and TRBJ2-5; 10 bases are shared with TRBD2. The CDR3 consists of 15 residues. Germline assignment: CDR1 LNHDA and CDR2 SQIVND (reference sequence). V lost 5 bases and J lost 5; bases outside the gene matches: 8. DNA of the CDR3: TGTGCCAGTAGTCTAGCGGGAGACCTCGGGGAGACCCAGTACTTC. Protein sequence: CASSLAGDLGETQYF.

V gene TRBV4-1 combines with J gene TRBJ2-1, with 13 nucleotides matching TRBD2. Germline assignment: CDR1 MGHRA and CDR2 YSYEKL. CDR3 length equals 16 residues. The trim removed 7 bases at V and 6 bases at J, leaving 9 bases unmatched. The CDR3 DNA sequence: TGCGCCAGCACCAGAGACGGACTAGCGGGAGCCAATGAGCAGTTCTTC. It translates to CASTRDGLAGANEQFF.

The CDR3 region has the DNA TGTGCCAGCAGCCTACGGAGGGGGCGCTTATTCGCAGATACGCAGTATTTT. This codes for CASSLRRGRLFADTQYF. The V gene is TRBV5-4, the J gene TRBJ2-3; possible D gene TRBD1, 7 bases. The CDR3 has 17 amino acids. V gave up 4 bases and J gave up 4 bases, with 22 bases separating them. Germline values: CDR1 SGHNT, CDR2 YYREEE (reference sequence).

CDR3 sequence: CASINPTGGITFF. DNA of the CDR3: TGTGCCAGCATCAACCCGACAGGGGGAATTACTTTCTTT. The J gene is TRBJ1-1, the V gene TRBV6-1, with TRBD1 matching 9 bases. The V segment lost 7 bases and the J segment 12 bases; nucleotides outside the gene matches: 12. The CDR3 extends over 13 amino acids. The germline gives CDR1 MNHNS, CDR2 SASEGT.

This rearrangement joins TRBV6-1 to TRBJ2-1; the D gene is possibly TRBD2 (6 bases). The germline V gene encodes CDR1 MNHNS and CDR2 SASEGT. The V and J ends lost 1 base and 3 bases respectively, with 10 bases between them. The CDR3 is 15 residues long. The CDR3 nucleotides read TGTGCCAGCAGTGAAGGACTAGGCTACTACAATGAGCAGTTCTTC. As protein: CASSEGLGYYNEQFF.

The V and J genes are TRBV30 and TRBJ1-3, with unresolved D. The CDR3 is made up of 14 amino acids. Germline CDR1 is GTSNPN and CDR2 is SVGIG (reference sequence). The germline V and J ends were trimmed by 0 bases and 0 bases, with 6 bases remaining between them. The CDR3 sequence: CAWSVGASGNTIYF. Written as DNA, the CDR3 is TGTGCCTGGAGTGTAGGTGCCTCTGGAAACACCATATATTTT.